This T cell receptor beta chain was recorded in a study of tumor and adjacent non-tumor tissue in lung cancer. The CDR3 runs to 15 residues. Germline V lookup: CDR1 MNHEY, CDR2 SVGEGT. The template was RNA from unsorted bulk tissue. Study-wide results and limits: TCR diversity was significantly greater in tumor than normal lung tissue.

Remarks on this clonotype: Its antigen is unknown. An end of the junction does not agree with germline; a read error may underlie this.

The library came from three nested PCR rounds adapted from ARM-PCR protocols. TCRdb re-called the multiplex PCR reads through MiXCR, storing one row per CDR3 protein. The table lists 130,000 or so distinct CDR3 sequences, about 66% of them singletons. The specimen sequenced was lung tumor tissue. The chain is built from TRBV6-2 or TRBV6-3 and TRBJ2-3; 11 bases are a match to TRBD1. The TCR sequence derives from a man aged 25-40 years with non-small cell lung cancer. CDR3 protein: CASSDRTGGTHTQYF. CDR3 coding DNA: TGTGCCAGCAGTGACCGGACAGGGGGCACACATACGCAGTATTTC.